This is a list of T cell receptor beta chains from one sample in a study of cytomegalovirus exposure and HLA in healthy donors. Some clones are missing from TCRdb's copy, which holds only in-frame ones; the method was immunoSEQ multiplex PCR. The table lists around 200,000 clones, over 70% of them singletons. Sequences were obtained from PBMCs. All receptors derive from a male donor in good health and CMV-seronegative. Both conserved end residues are part of each CDR3. The D gene is left open where the match is weak. Size is stated for part of the rows, as once, few or many counts, or as a class when the clone is expanded.

v_call	d_call	clone_size	j_call	cdr3_aa	cdr3_nt
TRBV6-5	.	.	TRBJ2-3	CASTERAGTDTQYF	TGTGCCAGCACGGAGCGGGCTGGCACAGATACGCAGTATTTT
TRBV14	.	.	TRBJ2-5	CASSQAAETQYF	TGTGCCAGCAGCCAGGCGGCTGAGACCCAGTACTTC
TRBV19	TRBD1	.	TRBJ2-2	CASSMGTGGFTGELFF	TGTGCCAGTAGTATGGGGACAGGGGGCTTCACCGGGGAGCTGTTTTTT
TRBV11-3	TRBD1	.	TRBJ2-1	CASSSGQNLNEQFF	TGTGCCAGCAGCTCGGGACAGAATTTAAATGAGCAGTTCTTC
TRBV28	.	.	TRBJ1-5	CAAAGTMGNQPQHF	TGTGCTGCCGCCGGGACAATGGGCAATCAGCCCCAGCATTTT
TRBV2	TRBD1	once	TRBJ1-6	CASSENWTGKTLHF	TGTGCCAGCAGTGAAAACTGGACAGGGAAAACCCTCCACTTT
TRBV20-1	.	few	TRBJ1-5	CSGGPNQPQHF	TGCAGTGGGGGGCCAAATCAGCCCCAGCATTTT
TRBV5-1	TRBD1	.	TRBJ1-5	CASSFGTGNQPQHF	TGCGCCAGCAGCTTTGGGACAGGCAATCAGCCCCAGCATTTT
TRBV6-5	.	.	TRBJ1-1	CASSYTTGTEAFF	TGTGCCAGCAGTTACACTACAGGCACTGAAGCTTTCTTT
TRBV11-2	.	.	TRBJ1-2	CASSLVFMPGAGYTF	TGTGCCAGCAGCTTAGTCTTCATGCCGGGAGCAGGCTACACCTTC
TRBV28	.	.	TRBJ2-3	CASSLSSITADTQYF	TGTGCCAGCAGCCTATCTAGCATCACAGCAGATACGCAGTATTTT
TRBV6-1	.	once	TRBJ1-1	CASSAQTGNTEAFF	TGTGCCAGCAGTGCCCAGACAGGGAACACTGAAGCTTTCTTT
TRBV28	TRBD1	.	TRBJ2-7	CASSTGGLSSYEQYF	TGTGCCAGCAGCACAGGGGGCTTGAGCTCCTACGAGCAGTACTTC
TRBV29-1	.	.	TRBJ2-3	CSVDAGWTDTQYF	TGCAGCGTTGATGCGGGGTGGACAGATACGCAGTATTTT
TRBV29-1	TRBD1	.	TRBJ2-7	CSVIRDRDYEQYF	TGCAGCGTTATCCGGGACAGGGACTACGAGCAGTACTTC
TRBV10-3	.	few	TRBJ1-1	CAISPTPNTEAFF	TGTGCCATCAGCCCCACACCGAACACTGAAGCTTTCTTT
TRBV30	.	few	TRBJ2-6	CAWKSGSGANVLTF	TGTGCCTGGAAGTCAGGATCCGGGGCCAACGTCCTGACTTTC
TRBV6-5	TRBD1	few	TRBJ2-7	CASRPRLGQAYEQYF	TGTGCCAGCAGACCACGCCTAGGACAGGCCTACGAGCAGTACTTC